This T cell receptor beta chain stems from a study of cytomegalovirus exposure and HLA in healthy donors. On the study more broadly: A later analysis reported the 120 or so validation repertoires used the same platform as the roughly 670 first-cohort repertoires. General study results and limits: Subsequent analysis found a tendency for first-cohort TCR clusters to co-occur within the 95 to 150 validation repertoires.

With respect to this clone: Antigen specificity is unknown.

Here immunoSEQ multiplex PCR was the method, and the copy in TCRdb shows in-frame clones only, minus some. This repertoire shows 300,000 to 400,000 clones, about nine tenths found once; its top ten account for 0.83%. Germline CDR1 is GTSNPN and CDR2 is SVGIG (reference sequence). The CDR3 has 17 amino acids. Trimming shortened V by 0 bases and J by 2 bases, and 17 bases separated the two germline ends. This sequence originates from a woman aged 18-29 years in good health and CMV-seronegative. The sequenced material came from PBMCs. The genes are TRBV30 and TRBJ1-5; no clear D. The CDR3 DNA follows: TGTGCCTGGAGTGTACGTTCCGCGTCCGGGGGCAATCAGCCCCAGCATTTT. This sequence encodes CAWSVRSASGGNQPQHF.